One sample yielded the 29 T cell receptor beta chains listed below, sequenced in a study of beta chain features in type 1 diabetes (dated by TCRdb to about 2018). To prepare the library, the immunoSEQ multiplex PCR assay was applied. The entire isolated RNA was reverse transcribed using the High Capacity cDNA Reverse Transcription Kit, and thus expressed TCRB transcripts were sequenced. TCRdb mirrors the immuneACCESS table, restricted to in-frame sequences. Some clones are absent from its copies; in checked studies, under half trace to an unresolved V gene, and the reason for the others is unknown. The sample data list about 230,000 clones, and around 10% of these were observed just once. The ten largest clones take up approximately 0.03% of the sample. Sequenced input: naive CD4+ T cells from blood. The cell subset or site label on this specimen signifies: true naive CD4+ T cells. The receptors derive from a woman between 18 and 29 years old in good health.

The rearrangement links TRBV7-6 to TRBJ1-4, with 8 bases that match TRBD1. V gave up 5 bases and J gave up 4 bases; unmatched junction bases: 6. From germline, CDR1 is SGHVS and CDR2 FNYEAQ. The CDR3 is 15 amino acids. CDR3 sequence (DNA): TGTGCCAGCAGCCGTGGACAGGGACTTAATGAAAAACTGTTTTTT. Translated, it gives CASSRGQGLNEKLFF.

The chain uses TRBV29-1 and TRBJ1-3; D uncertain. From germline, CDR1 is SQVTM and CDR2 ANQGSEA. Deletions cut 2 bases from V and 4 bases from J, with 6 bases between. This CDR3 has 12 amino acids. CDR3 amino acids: CSVEFGGNTIYF. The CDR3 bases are TGCAGCGTTGAATTCGGGGGAAACACCATATATTTT.

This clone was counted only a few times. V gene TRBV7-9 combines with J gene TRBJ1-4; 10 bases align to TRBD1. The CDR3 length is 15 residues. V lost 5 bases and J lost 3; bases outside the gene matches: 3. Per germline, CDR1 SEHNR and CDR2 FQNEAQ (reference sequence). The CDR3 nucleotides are TGTGCCAGCAGCCCGGGGACAGGGGCTAATGAAAAACTGTTTTTT. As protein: CASSPGTGANEKLFF.

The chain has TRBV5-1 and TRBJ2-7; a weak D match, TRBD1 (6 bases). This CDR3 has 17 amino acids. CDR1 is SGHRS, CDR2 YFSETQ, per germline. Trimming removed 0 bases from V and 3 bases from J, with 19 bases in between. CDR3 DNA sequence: TGCGCCAGCAGCTTGGCATTTAGAACAGGGATTGGCTACGAGCAGTACTTC. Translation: CASSLAFRTGIGYEQYF.

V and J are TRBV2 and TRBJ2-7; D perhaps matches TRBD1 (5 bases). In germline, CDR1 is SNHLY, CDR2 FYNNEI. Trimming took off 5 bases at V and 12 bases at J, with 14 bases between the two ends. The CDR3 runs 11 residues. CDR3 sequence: CASSTGPVRYF. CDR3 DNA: TGTGCCAGCAGTACAGGACCCGTCCGGTACTTC.

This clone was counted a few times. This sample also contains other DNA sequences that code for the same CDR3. The CDR3 bases are TGTGCCAGCAGCGACAGGGGACCTGAAGCTTTCTTT. Protein product: CASSDRGPEAFF. The V gene is TRBV2, the J gene TRBJ1-1; TRBD1 agrees at 8 bases. This CDR3 contains 12 residues. Trimming took 6 bases from V and 6 from J; bases not matched to a gene: 3. The germline V gene has CDR1 SNHLY and CDR2 FYNNEI.

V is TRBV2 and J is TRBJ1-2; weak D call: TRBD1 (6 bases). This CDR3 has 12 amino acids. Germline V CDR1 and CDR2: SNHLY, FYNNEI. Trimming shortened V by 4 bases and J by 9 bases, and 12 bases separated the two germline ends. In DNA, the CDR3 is TGTGCCAGCAGTGTCCTAACAGGGAGCTACACCTTC. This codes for CASSVLTGSYTF.

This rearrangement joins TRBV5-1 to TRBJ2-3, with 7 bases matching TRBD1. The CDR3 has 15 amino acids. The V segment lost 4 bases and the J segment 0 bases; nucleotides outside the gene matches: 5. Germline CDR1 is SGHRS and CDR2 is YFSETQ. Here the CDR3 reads CASSGTVTSTDTQYF. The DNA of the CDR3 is TGCGCCAGCAGCGGGACAGTCACCAGCACAGATACGCAGTATTTT.

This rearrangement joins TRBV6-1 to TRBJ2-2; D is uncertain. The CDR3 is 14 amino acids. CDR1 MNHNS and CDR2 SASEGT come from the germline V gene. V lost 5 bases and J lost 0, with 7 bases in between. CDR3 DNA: TGTGCCAGCAGTACAAAAGCGAACACCGGGGAGCTGTTTTTT. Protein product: CASSTKANTGELFF.

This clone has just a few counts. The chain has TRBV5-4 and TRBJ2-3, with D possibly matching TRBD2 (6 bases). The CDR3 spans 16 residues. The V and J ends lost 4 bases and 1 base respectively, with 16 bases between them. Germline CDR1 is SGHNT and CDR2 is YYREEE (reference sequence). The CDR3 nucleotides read TGTGCCAGCAGCCTCAAGAGGGAGGTCGGCACAGATACGCAGTATTTT. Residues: CASSLKREVGTDTQYF.

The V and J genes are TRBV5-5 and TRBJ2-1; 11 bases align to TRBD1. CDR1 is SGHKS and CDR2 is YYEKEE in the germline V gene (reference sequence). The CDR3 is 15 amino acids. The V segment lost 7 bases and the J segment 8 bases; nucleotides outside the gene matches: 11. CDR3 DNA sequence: TGTGCCAGCTCGGGGTGGACAGGGGGCAAGGATGAGCAGTTCTTC. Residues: CASSGWTGGKDEQFF.

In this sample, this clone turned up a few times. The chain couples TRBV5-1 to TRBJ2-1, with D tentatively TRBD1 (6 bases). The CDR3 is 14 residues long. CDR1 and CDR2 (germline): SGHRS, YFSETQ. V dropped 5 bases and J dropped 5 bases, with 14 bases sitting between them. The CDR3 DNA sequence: TGCGCCAGCAGTCAGACAGGAGCCCACAATGAGCAGTTCTTC. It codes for CASSQTGAHNEQFF.

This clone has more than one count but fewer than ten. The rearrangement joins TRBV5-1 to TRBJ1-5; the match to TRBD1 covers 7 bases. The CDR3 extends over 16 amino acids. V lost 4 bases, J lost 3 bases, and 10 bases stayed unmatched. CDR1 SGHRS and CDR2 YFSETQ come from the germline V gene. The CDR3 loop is CASSLQGPPFNQPQHF. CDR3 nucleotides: TGCGCCAGCAGCCTACAGGGGCCCCCCTTCAATCAGCCCCAGCATTTT. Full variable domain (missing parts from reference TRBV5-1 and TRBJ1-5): KAGVTQTPRYLIKTRGQQVTLSCSPISGHRSVSWYQQTPGQGLQFLFEYFSETQRNKGNFPGRFSGRQFSNSRSEMNVSTLELGDSALYLCASSLQGPPFNQPQHFGDGTRLSIL.

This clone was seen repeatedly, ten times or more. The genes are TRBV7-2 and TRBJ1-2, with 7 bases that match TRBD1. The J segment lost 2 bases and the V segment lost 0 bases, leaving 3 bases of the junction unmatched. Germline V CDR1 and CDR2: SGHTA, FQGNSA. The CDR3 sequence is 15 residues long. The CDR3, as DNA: TGTGCCAGCAGCTTAGCGCTGGGACAGAACTATGGCTACACCTTC. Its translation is CASSLALGQNYGYTF.

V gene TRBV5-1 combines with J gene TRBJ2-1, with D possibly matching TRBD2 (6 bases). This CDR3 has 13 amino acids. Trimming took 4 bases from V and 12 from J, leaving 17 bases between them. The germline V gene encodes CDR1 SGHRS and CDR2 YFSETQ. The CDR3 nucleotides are TGCGCCAGCAGCCCTACGGGACTCCCGGTGCAGTTCTTC. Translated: CASSPTGLPVQFF.

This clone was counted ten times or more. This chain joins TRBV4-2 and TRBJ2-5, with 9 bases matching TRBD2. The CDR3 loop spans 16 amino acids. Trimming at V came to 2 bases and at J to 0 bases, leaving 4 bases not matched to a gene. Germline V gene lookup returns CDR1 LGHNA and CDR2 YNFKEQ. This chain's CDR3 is CASSQRSSGDQETQYF. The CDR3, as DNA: TGTGCCAGCAGCCAAAGGTCTAGCGGGGACCAAGAGACCCAGTACTTC.

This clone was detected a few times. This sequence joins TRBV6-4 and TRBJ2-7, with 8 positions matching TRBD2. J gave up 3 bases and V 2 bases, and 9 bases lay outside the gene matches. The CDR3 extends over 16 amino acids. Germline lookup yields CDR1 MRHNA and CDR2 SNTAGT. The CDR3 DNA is TGTGCCAGCAGTGACCCGAGACTAAGCGGGGGCTACGAGCAGTACTTC. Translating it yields CASSDPRLSGGYEQYF.

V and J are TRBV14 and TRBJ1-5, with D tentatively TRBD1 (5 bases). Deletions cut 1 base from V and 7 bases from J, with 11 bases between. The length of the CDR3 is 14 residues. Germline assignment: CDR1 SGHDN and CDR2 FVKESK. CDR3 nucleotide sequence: TGTGCCAGCAGCCAAGGGATCAGGGTCCAGCCCCAGCATTTT. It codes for CASSQGIRVQPQHF.

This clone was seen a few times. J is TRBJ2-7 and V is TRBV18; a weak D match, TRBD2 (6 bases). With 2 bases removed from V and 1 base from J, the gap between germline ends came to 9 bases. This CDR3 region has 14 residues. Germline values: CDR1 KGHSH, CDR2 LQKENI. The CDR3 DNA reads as TGTGCCAGCTCACCAGTACGGGGGTCCTACGAGCAGTACTTC. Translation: CASSPVRGSYEQYF.

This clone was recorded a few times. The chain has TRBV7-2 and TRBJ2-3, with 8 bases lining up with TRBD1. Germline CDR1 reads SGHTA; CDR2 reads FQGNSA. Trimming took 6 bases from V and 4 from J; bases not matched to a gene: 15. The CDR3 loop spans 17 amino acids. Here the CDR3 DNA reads TGTGCCAGCAGTCAATTGCCAGGGGGCCTGCGGGCAGATACGCAGTATTTT. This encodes CASSQLPGGLRADTQYF.

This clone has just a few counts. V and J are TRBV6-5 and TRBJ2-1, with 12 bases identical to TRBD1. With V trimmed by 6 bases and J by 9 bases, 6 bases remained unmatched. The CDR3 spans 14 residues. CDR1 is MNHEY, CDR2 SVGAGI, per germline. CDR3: CASRMGQGAVEQFF. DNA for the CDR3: TGTGCCAGCAGGATGGGACAGGGGGCCGTTGAGCAGTTCTTC.

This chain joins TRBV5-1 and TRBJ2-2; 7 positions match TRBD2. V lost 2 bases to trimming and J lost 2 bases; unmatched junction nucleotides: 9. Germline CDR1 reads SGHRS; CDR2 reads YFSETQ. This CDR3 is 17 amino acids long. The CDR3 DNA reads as TGCGCCAGCAGCTTAAGTGGCGGGAGTCGTAACACCGGGGAGCTGTTTTTT. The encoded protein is CASSLSGGSRNTGELFF.

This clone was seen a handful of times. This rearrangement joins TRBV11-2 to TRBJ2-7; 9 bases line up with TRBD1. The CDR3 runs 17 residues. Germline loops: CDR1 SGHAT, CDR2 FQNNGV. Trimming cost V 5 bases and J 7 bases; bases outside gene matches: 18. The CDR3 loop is CASSPRLGQGITEEQYF. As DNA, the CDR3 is TGTGCCAGCAGCCCGCGGTTGGGACAGGGAATTACGGAAGAGCAGTACTTC.

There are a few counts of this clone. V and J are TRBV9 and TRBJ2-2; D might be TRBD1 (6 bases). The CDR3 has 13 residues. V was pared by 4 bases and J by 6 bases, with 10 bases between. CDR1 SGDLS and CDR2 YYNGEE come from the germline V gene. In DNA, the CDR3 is TGTGCCAGCAGCTTGACAGGTGCCGGGGAGCTGTTTTTT. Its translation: CASSLTGAGELFF.

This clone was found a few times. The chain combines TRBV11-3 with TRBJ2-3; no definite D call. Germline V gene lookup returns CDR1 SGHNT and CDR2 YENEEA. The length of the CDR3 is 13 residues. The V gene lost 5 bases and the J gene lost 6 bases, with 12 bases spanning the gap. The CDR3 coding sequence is TGTGCCAGCAGCCCCCGCCCCCGGGATACGCAGTATTTT. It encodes CASSPRPRDTQYF.

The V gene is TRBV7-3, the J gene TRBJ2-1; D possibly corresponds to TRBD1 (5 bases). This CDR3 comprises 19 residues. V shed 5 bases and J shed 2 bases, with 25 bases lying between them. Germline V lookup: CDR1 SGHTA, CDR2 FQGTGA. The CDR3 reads CASSPLIGNRFEAYNEQFF. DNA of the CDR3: TGTGCCAGCAGCCCGTTGATCGGAAACAGGTTCGAGGCCTACAATGAGCAGTTCTTC. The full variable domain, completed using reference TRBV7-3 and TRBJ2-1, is GAGVSQTPSNKVTEKGKYVELRCDPISGHTALYWYRQSLGQGPEFLIYFQGTGAADDSGLPNDRFFAVRPEGSVSTLKIQRTERGDSAVYLCASSPLIGNRFEAYNEQFFGPGTRLTVL.

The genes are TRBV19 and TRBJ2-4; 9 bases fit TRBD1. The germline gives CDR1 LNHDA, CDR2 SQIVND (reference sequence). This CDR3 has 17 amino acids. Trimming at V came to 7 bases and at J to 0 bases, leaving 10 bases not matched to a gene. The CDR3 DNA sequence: TGTGCCAGTACCGGTGGCACAGGGGGCCTAGCCAAAAACATTCAGTACTTC. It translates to CASTGGTGGLAKNIQYF.

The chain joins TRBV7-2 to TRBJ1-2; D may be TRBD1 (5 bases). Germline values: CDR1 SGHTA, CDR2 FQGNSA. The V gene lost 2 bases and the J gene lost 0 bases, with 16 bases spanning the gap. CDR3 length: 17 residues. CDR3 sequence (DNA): TGTGCCAGCAGCTTACGGGGGGGACCGAGAGCTAACTATGGCTACACCTTC. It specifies CASSLRGGPRANYGYTF.

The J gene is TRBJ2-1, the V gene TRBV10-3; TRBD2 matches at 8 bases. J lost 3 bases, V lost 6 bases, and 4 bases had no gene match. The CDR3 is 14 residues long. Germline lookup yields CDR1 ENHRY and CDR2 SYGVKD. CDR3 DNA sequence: TGTGCCATCAGGGAACTAGCGGACTACAATGAGCAGTTCTTC. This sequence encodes CAIRELADYNEQFF.